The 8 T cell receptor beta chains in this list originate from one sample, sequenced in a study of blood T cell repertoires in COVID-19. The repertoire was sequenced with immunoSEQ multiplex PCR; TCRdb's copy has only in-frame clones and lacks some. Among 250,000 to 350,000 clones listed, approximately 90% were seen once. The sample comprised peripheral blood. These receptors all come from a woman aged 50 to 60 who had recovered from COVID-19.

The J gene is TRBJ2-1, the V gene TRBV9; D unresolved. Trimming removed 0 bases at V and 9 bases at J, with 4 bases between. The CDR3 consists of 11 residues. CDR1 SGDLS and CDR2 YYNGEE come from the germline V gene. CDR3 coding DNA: TGTGCCAGCAGCGTAGGGAGTGAGCAGTTCTTC. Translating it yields CASSVGSEQFF.

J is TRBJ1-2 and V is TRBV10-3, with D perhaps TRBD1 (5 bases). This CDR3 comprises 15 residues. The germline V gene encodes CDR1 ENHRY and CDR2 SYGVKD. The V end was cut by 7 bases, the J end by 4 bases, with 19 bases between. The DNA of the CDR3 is TGTGCCATCACTAAGGGGCGCGGGGAGGGCTATGGCTACACCTTC. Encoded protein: CAITKGRGEGYGYTF.

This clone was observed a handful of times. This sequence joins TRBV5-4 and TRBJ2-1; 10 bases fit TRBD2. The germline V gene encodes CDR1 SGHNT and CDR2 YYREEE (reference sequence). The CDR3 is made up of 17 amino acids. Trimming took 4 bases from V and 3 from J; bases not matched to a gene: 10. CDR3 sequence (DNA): TGTGCCAGCAGCCCTATCAGCGGGAGGGCCTACTACAATGAGCAGTTCTTC. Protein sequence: CASSPISGRAYYNEQFF. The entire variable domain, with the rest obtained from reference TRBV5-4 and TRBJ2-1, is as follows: ETGVTQSPTHLIKTRGQQVTLRCSSQSGHNTVSWYQQALGQGPQFIFQYYREEENGRGNFPPRFSGLQFPNYSSELNVNALELDDSALYLCASSPISGRAYYNEQFFGPGTRLTVL.

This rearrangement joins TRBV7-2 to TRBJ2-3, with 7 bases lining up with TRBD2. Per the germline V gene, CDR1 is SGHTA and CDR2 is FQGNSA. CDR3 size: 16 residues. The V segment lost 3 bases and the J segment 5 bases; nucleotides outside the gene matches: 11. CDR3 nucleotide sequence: TGTGCCAGCAGCTTCAGGAGCGGGACTTGGGGAGATACGCAGTATTTT. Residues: CASSFRSGTWGDTQYF.

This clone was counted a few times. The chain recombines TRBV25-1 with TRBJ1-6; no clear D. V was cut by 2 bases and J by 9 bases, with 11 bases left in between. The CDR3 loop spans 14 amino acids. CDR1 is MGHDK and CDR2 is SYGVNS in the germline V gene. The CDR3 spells CASSEESGLSPLHF. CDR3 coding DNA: TGTGCCAGCAGTGAAGAGTCAGGCCTTTCACCCCTCCACTTT.

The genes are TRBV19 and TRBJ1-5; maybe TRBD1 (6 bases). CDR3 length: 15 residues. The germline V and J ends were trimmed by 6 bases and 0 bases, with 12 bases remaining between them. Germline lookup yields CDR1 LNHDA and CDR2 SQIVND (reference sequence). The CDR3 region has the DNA TGTGCCAGTAGGCGAGGGACAATTAGCAATCAGCCCCAGCATTTT. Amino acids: CASRRGTISNQPQHF.

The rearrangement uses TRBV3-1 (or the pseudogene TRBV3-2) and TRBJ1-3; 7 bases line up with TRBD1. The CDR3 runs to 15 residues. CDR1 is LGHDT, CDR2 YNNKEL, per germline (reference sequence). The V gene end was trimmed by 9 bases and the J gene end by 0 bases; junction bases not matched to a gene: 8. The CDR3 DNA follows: TGTGCCAGTCGGCGGGGACAGCGCTCTGGAAACACCATATATTTT. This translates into CASRRGQRSGNTIYF.

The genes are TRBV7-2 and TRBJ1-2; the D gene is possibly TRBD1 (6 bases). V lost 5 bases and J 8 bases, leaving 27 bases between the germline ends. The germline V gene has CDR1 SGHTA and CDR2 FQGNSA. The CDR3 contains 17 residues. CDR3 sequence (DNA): TGTGCCAGCAGCGTGGTGCGAGGGGGTGGGGTTCCGAGAGGCTACACCTTC. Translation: CASSVVRGGGVPRGYTF.